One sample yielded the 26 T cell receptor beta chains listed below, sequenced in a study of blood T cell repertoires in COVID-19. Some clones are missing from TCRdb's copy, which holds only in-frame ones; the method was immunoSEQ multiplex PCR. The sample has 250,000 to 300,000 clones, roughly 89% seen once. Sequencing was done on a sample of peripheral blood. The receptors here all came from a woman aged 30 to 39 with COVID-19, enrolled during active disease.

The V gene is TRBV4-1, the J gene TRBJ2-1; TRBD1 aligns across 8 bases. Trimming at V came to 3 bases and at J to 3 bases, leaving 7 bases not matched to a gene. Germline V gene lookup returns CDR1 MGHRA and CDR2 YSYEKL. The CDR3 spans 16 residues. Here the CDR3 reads CASSHVGQALYNEQFF. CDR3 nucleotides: TGCGCCAGCAGCCATGTGGGACAGGCTCTCTACAATGAGCAGTTCTTC.

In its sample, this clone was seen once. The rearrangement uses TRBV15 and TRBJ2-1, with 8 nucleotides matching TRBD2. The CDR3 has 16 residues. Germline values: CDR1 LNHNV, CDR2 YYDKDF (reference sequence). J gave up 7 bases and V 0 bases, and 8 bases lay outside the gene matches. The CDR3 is CATSRDIGGGINEQFF. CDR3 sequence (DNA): TGTGCCACCAGCAGAGATATCGGGGGGGGCATTAATGAGCAGTTCTTC.

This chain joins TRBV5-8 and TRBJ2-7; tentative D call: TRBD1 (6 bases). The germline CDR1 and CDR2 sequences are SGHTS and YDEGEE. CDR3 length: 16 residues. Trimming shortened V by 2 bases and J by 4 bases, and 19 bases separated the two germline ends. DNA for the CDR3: TGTGCCAGCAGCTTTGGGGCCAACAGGGTCGTGTACGAGCAGTACTTC. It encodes CASSFGANRVVYEQYF.

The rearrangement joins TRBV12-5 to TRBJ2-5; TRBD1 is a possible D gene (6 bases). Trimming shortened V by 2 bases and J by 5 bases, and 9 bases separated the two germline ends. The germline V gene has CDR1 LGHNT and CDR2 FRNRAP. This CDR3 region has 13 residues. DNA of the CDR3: TGTGCTAGTGGTTTGAACAGGGACGAGACCCAGTACTTC. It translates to CASGLNRDETQYF.

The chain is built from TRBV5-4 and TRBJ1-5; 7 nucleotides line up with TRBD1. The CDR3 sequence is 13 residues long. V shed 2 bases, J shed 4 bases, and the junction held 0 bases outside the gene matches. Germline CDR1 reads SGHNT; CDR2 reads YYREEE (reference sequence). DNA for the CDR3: TGTGCCAGCAGCTTCAGGGGGAATCAGCCCCAGCATTTT. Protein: CASSFRGNQPQHF.

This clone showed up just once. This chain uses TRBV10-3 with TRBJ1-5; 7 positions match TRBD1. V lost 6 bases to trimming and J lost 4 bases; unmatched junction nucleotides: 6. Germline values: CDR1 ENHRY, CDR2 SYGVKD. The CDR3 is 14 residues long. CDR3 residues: CAISKQGQNQPQHF. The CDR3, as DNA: TGTGCCATCAGCAAACAGGGACAGAATCAGCCCCAGCATTTT.

The CDR3 spells CASSPPGLETQYF. The CDR3 DNA follows: TGTGCCAGCAGCCCTCCAGGGTTGGAGACGCAGTATTTT. The rearrangement links TRBV3-1 (or the pseudogene TRBV3-2) to TRBJ2-3; D perhaps matches TRBD1 (5 bases). The CDR3 has 13 amino acids. The germline V and J ends were trimmed by 4 bases and 9 bases, with 14 bases remaining between them. Per the germline V gene, CDR1 is LGHDT and CDR2 is YNNKEL (reference sequence).

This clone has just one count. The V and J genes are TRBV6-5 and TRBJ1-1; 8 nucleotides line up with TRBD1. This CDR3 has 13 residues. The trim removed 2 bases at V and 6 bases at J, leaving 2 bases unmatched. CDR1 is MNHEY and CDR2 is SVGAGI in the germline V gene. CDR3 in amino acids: CASSYGQGAEAFF. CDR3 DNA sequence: TGTGCCAGCAGTTACGGACAGGGTGCTGAAGCTTTCTTT.

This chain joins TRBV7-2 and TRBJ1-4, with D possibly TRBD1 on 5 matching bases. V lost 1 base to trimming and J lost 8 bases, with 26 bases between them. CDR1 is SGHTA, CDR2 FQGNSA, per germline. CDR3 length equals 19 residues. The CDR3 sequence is CASSLDLGRFGPVGEKLFF. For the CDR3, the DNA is TGTGCCAGCAGCTTAGATTTGGGGCGATTCGGGCCGGTTGGGGAAAAACTGTTTTTT.

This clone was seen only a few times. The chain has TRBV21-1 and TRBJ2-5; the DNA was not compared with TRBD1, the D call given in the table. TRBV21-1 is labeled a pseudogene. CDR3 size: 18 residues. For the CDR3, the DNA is TGTGCCAGCAGCAAAGAGGCTCCGGACAAGGCCCAAGGGGAGACCCAGTACTTC. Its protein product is CASSKEAPDKAQGETQYF.

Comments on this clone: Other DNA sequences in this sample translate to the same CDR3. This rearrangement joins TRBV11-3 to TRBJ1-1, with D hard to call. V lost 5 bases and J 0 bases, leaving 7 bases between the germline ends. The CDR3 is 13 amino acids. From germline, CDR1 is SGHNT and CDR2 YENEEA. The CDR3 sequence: CASSLTVNTEAFF. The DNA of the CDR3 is TGTGCCAGCAGCCTCACGGTGAACACTGAAGCTTTCTTT.

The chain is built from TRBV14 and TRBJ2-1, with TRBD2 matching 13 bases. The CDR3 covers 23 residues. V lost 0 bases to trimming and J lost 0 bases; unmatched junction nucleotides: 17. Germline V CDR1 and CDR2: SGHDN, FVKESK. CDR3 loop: CASSQDVVVRTSGGQSSYNEQFF. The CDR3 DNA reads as TGTGCCAGCAGCCAAGATGTGGTAGTGAGGACTAGCGGGGGCCAAAGCTCCTACAATGAGCAGTTCTTC.

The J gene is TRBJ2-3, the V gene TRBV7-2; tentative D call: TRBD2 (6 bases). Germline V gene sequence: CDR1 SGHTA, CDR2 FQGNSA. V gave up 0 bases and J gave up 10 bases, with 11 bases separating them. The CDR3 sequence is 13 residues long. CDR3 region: CASSLAGLGAQYF. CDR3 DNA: TGTGCCAGCAGCTTAGCGGGACTGGGTGCGCAGTATTTT.

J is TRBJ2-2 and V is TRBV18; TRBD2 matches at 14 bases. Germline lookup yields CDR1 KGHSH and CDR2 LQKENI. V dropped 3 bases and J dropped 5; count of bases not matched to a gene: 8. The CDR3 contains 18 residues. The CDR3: CASSPTSGGAGATGELFF. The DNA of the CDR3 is TGTGCCAGCTCACCGACTAGCGGGGGGGCCGGTGCGACCGGGGAGCTGTTTTTT. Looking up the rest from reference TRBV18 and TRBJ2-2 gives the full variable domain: NAGVMQNPRHLVRRRGQEARLRCSPMKGHSHVYWYRQLPEEGLKFMVYLQKENIIDESGMPKERFSAEFPKEGPSILRIQQVVRGDSAAYFCASSPTSGGAGATGELFFGEGSRLTVL.

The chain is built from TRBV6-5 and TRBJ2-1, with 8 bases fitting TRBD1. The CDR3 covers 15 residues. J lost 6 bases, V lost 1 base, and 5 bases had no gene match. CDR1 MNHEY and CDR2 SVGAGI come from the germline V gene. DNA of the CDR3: TGTGCCAGCAGTTACTTTGATGGGACAGGCAATGAGCAGTTCTTC. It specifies CASSYFDGTGNEQFF.

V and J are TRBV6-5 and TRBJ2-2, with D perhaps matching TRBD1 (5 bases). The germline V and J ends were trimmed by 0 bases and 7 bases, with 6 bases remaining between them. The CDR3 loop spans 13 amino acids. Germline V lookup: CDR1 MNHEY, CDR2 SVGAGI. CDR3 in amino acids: CASSYSGVGELFF. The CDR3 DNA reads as TGTGCCAGCAGTTACTCAGGGGTCGGGGAGCTGTTTTTT.

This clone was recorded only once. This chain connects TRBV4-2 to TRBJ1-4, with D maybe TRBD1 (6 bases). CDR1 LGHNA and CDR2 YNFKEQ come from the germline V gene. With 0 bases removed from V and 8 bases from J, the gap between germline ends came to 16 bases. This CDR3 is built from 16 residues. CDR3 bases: TGTGCCAGCAGCCAAGATCTTCGGGGGGCGGAAGAAAAACTGTTTTTT. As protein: CASSQDLRGAEEKLFF.

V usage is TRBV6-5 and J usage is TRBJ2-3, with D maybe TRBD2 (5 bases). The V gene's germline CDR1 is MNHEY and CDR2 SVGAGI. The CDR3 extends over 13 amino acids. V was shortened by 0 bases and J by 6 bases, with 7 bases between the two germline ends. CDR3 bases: TGTGCCAGCAGTTACTCGCGGGTGGATACGCAGTATTTT. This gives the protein CASSYSRVDTQYF.

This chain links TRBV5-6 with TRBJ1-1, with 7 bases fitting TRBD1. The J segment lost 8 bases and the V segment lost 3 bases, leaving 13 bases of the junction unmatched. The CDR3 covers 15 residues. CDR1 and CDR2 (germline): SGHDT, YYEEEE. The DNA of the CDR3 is TGTGCCAGCAGCTCCATCGACAGGGAACATGGGGAAGCTTTCTTT. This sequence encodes CASSSIDREHGEAFF. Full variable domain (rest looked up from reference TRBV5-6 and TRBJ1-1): DAGVTQSPTHLIKTRGQQVTLRCSPKSGHDTVSWYQQALGQGPQFIFQYYEEEERQRGNFPDRFSGHQFPNYSSELNVNALLLGDSALYLCASSSIDREHGEAFFGQGTRLTVV.

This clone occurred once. CDR3 bases: TGTGCCTGCCGCACAGGTAGCCCTTCGGGTGGCTACACCTTC. This codes for CACRTGSPSGGYTF. The genes are TRBV30 and TRBJ1-2, with a tentative D call TRBD1 (5 bases). The CDR3 is made up of 14 amino acids. V lost 6 bases and J 7 bases, leaving 21 bases between the germline ends. Per germline, CDR1 GTSNPN and CDR2 SVGIG (reference sequence).

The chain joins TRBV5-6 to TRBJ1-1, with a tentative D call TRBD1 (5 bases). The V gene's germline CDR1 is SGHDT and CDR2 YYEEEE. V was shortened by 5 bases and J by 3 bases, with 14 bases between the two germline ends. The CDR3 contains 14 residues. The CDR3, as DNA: TGTGCCAGCAGTCGACAGAACATTTACACTGAAGCTTTCTTT. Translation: CASSRQNIYTEAFF.

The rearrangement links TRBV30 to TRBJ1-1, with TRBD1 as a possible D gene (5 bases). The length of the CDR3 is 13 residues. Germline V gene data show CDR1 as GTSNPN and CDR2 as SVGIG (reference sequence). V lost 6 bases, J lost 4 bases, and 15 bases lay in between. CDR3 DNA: TGTGCCTGCCCGGGGACTGTGGGCACTGAAGCTTTCTTT. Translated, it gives CACPGTVGTEAFF.

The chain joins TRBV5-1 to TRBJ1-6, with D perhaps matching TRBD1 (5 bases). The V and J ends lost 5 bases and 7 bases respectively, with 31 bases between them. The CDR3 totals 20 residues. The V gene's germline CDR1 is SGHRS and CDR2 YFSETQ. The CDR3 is CASSPKPAGSYSGGNSPLHF. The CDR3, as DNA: TGCGCCAGCAGTCCAAAACCCGCAGGGTCGTACTCGGGTGGGAATTCACCCCTCCACTTT.

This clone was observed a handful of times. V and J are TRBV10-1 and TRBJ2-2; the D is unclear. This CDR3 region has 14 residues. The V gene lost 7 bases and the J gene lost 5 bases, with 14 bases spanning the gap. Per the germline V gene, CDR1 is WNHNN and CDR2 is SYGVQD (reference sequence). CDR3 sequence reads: CASTATTETGELFF. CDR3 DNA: TGCGCCAGCACCGCGACGACTGAAACCGGGGAGCTGTTTTTT.

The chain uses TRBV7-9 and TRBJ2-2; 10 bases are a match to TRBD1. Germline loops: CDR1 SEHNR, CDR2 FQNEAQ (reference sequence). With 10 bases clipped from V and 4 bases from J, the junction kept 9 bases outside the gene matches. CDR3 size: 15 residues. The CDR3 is CATLGQGVPTGELFF. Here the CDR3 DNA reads TGTGCCACCCTTGGACAGGGGGTACCCACCGGGGAGCTGTTTTTT.

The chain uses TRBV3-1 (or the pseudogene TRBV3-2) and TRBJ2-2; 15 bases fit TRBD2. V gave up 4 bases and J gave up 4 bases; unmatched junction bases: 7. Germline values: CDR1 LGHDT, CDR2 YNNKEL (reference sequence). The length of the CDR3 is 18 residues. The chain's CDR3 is CASSLQGLAGGGTGELFF. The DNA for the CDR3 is TGTGCCAGCAGCCTCCAGGGACTAGCGGGGGGAGGCACCGGGGAGCTGTTTTTT.